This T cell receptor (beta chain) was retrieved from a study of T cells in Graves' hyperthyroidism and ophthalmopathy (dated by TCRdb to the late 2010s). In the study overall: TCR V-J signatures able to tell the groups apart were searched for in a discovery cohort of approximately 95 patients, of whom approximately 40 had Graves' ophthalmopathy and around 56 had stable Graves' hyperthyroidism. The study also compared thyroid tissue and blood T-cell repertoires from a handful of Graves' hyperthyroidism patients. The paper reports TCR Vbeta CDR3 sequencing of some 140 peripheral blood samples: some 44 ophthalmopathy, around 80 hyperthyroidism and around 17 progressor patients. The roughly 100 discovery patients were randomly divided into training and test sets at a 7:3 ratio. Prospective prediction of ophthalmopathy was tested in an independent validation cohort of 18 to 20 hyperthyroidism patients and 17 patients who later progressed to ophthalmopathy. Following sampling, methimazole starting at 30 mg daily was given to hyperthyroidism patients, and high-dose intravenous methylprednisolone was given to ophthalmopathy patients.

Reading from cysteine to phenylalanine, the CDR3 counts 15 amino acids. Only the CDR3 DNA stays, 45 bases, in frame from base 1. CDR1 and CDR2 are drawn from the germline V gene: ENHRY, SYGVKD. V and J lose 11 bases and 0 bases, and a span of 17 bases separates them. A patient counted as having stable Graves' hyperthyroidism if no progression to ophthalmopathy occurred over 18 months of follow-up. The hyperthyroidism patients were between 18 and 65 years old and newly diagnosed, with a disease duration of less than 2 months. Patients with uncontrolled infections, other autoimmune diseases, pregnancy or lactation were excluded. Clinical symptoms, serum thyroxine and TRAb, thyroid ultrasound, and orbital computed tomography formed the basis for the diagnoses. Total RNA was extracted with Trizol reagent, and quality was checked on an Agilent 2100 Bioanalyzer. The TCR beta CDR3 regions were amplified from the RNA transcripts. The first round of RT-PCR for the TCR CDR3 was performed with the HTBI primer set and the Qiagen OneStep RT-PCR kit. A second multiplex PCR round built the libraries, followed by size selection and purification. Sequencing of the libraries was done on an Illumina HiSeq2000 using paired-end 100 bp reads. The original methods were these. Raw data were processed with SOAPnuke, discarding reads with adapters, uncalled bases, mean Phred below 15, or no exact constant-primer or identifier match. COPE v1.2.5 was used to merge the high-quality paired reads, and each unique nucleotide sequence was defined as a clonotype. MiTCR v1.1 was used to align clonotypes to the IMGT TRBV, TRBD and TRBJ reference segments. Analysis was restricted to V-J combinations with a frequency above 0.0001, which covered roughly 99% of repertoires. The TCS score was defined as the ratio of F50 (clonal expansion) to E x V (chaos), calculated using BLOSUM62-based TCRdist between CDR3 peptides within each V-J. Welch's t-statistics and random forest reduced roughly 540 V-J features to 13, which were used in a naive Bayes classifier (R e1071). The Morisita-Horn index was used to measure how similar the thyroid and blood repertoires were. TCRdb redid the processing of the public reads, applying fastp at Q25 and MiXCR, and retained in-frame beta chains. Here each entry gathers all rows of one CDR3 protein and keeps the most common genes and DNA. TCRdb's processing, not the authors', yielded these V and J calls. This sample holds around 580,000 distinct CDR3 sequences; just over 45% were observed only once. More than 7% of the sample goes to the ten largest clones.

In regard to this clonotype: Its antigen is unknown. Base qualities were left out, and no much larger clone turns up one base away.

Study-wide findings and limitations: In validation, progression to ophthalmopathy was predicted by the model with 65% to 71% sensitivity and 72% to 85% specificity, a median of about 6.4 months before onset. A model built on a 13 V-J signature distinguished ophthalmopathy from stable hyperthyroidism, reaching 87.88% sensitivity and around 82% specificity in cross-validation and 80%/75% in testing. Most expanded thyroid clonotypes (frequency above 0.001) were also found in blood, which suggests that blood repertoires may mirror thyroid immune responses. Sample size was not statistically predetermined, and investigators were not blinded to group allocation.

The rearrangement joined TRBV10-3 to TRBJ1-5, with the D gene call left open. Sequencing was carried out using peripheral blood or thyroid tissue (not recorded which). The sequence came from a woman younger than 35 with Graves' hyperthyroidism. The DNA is TGTGCCTCCCTACCAGAGCTGAATAGCAATCAGCCCCAGCATTTT. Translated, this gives CASLPELNSNQPQHF.